This TCR beta chain emerged from a study of T-cell memory formation after mild COVID-19. In the study overall: For the most part, TCR clusters were specific to one donor. Broader study findings: Contracting clones localized mainly to CM and EM when CD4+ and mainly to EMRA when CD8+. Pre-infection memory already had some responding clones, implying cross-reactive memory joined.

To note about this clonotype: Its target is unknown.

Deletions cut 6 bases from V and 5 bases from J, with 15 bases between. Germline loops: CDR1 MNHEY, CDR2 SMNVEV (reference sequence). CDR3 size: 14 residues. The TCR alpha and TCR beta cDNA libraries, bearing sample barcodes and UMIs, were generated by 5'RACE using constant-segment primers. TCRdb reprocessed the 5' RACE reads via MiXCR and lists one record per CDR3 protein. The repertoire consists of 250,000 or so distinct CDR3 sequences, with about a sixth occurring once and the leading ten covering more than 20%. The receptor comes from a man aged 18 to 29 who had mild COVID-19 (a few samples of this study predate the infection). Cell type and time point are not known. The chain recombines TRBV27 with TRBJ2-3; D is unresolved. Sequencing used PBMCs or a T cell subset sorted from them (not recorded which). In nucleotides, the CDR3 is TGTGCCAGCAGCCCAACGCTTTGGCTAGATACGCAGTATTTT. Its protein is CASSPTLWLDTQYF.